The 7 T cell receptor beta chains in this list originate from one sample, sequenced in a study of blood T cell repertoires in COVID-19. TCRdb's copy holds only in-frame clones and misses some; the assay was immunoSEQ multiplex PCR. The profile shows 90,000 to 150,000 clones, around 88% of them singletons. The specimen was peripheral blood. These receptors were obtained from a woman aged 45-65 years with active or convalescent COVID-19.

The V gene is TRBV5-4, the J gene TRBJ2-1; tentatively, D is TRBD1 (6 bases). The CDR3 is 13 residues long. Trimming left V 4 bases short and J 8 bases short, with 13 bases between. Per germline, CDR1 SGHNT and CDR2 YYREEE (reference sequence). The CDR3 protein is CASSHRDTHEQFF. The CDR3 region has the DNA TGTGCCAGCAGCCACCGGGACACCCATGAGCAGTTCTTC. The entire variable domain, with the rest obtained from reference TRBV5-4 and TRBJ2-1, is as follows: ETGVTQSPTHLIKTRGQQVTLRCSSQSGHNTVSWYQQALGQGPQFIFQYYREEENGRGNFPPRFSGLQFPNYSSELNVNALELDDSALYLCASSHRDTHEQFFGPGTRLTVL.

The chain combines TRBV27 with TRBJ1-4; D may be TRBD1 (5 bases). Germline V CDR1 and CDR2: MNHEY, SMNVEV (reference sequence). The germline V and J ends were trimmed by 3 bases and 5 bases, with 10 bases remaining between them. The CDR3 runs to 14 residues. In DNA form, the CDR3 reads TGTGCCAGCAGTTTGCGCCGGGGGAATGAAAAACTGTTTTTT. Amino acids: CASSLRRGNEKLFF.

The chain recombines TRBV28 with TRBJ1-1, with D unclear. Trimming removed 4 bases at V and 0 bases at J, with 15 bases between. Germline CDR1 is MDHEN and CDR2 is SYDVKM. The CDR3 runs to 16 residues. CDR3: CASSSPGSYMNTEAFF. CDR3 sequence (DNA): TGTGCCAGCAGTTCTCCGGGGAGCTACATGAACACTGAAGCTTTCTTT.

This clone has more than one count but fewer than ten. V gene TRBV10-3 combines with J gene TRBJ2-1; the D gene is possibly TRBD1 (5 bases). Germline values: CDR1 ENHRY, CDR2 SYGVKD. The CDR3 has 14 residues. Trimming took off 2 bases at V and 9 bases at J, with 14 bases between the two ends. The CDR3 loop reads CAISERQIESEQFF. CDR3 DNA: TGTGCCATCAGTGAGAGACAGATAGAAAGTGAGCAGTTCTTC.

The chain has TRBV7-8 and TRBJ2-1, with TRBD1 as a possible D gene (5 bases). V shed 5 bases and J shed 5 bases, with 10 bases lying between them. Germline V gene data show CDR1 as SGHVS and CDR2 as FQNEAQ. The CDR3 totals 13 residues. The chain's CDR3 is CASSTSRDNEQFF. DNA of the CDR3: TGTGCCAGCAGCACAAGCAGGGACAATGAGCAGTTCTTC.

J is TRBJ1-1 and V is TRBV7-2; D possibly corresponds to TRBD1 (5 bases). This CDR3 has 15 residues. Germline V gene sequence: CDR1 SGHTA, CDR2 FQGNSA. V lost 0 bases to trimming and J lost 4 bases, with 12 bases between them. CDR3 amino acids: CASSLASGFGTEAFF. In DNA form, the CDR3 reads TGTGCCAGCAGCTTAGCGTCAGGGTTTGGCACTGAAGCTTTCTTT.

This clone was found once. This chain joins TRBV2 and TRBJ1-3; D is uncertain. The V end was cut by 2 bases, the J end by 1 base, with 9 bases between. Per the germline V gene, CDR1 is SNHLY and CDR2 is FYNNEI. CDR3 length equals 15 residues. DNA of the CDR3: TGTGCCAGCAGTGAATTATCTGCGTCTGGAAACACCATATATTTT. This gives the protein CASSELSASGNTIYF.